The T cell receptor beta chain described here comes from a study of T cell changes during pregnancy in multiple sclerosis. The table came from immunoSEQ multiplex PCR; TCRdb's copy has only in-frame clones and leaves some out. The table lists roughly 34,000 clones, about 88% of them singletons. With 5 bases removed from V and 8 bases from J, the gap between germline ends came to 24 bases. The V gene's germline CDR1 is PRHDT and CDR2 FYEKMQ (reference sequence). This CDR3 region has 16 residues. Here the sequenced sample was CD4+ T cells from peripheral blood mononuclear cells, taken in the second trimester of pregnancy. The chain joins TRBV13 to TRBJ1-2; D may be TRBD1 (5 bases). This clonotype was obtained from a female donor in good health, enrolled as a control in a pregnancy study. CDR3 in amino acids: CASSPYGGDRGSGYTF. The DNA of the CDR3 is TGTGCCAGCAGCCCCTACGGAGGGGACCGGGGTAGCGGCTACACCTTC.